This T cell receptor beta chain emerged from a study of cytomegalovirus exposure and HLA in healthy donors. In its sample, this clone was seen a few times. Its target is not known. Germline V gives CDR1 MNHEY, CDR2 SMNVEV (reference sequence). Trimming stripped 5 bases from V and 6 bases from J, with 16 bases between. The CDR3 totals 14 residues. The PCR made use of 60 Vbeta and 13 Jbeta primers. Using immunoSEQ multiplex PCR, the repertoire was profiled, and TCRdb retains in-frame clones only, with some absent. Of 95,000 to 100,000 clones in the sample, roughly 80% are singletons; the top ten hold 6.5% to 9%. Study-level points and caveats: Accurate HLA-A and HLA-B prediction from TCR beta sequences was reported for most subjects. Overall, roughly 170 TCR beta chains were annotated as cytomegalovirus-associated.

Sequenced input: PBMCs. V is TRBV27 and J is TRBJ1-2; D remains ambiguous. This TCR derives from a man in his forties in good health and CMV-seropositive. As DNA, the CDR3 is TGTGCCAGCAGTAGTTTCACGAAGATAGATGGCTACACCTTC. It yields the protein CASSSFTKIDGYTF.